Following are 18 T cell receptor beta chains from one sample sequenced in a study of shared clonotypes between healthy human individuals. Generated by immunoSEQ multiplex PCR, the TCRdb table keeps only in-frame clones and is missing some. The sample carries nearly 1,000,000 clones, 60% to 85% recorded once. Source material: memory CD4+ T cells sorted from blood. Subset noted: CD45RA-negative fraction. These receptors were obtained from a young man in good health.

Only one count was recorded for this clone. The identical CDR3 is also encoded by other nucleotide sequences in the sample. The chain recombines TRBV28 with TRBJ1-2; 9 bases are a match to TRBD1. CDR3 length: 14 residues. Germline V CDR1 and CDR2: MDHEN, SYDVKM. After removal of 5 bases from V and 5 bases from J, the junction contained 6 bases not matched to a gene. The chain's CDR3 is CASSPGQGPYGYTF. The CDR3 coding sequence is TGTGCCAGCAGTCCGGGACAGGGCCCTTATGGCTACACCTTC.

The genes are TRBV9 and TRBJ2-3; 11 bases fit TRBD2. After removal of 2 bases from V and 5 bases from J, the junction contained 7 bases not matched to a gene. The germline V gene has CDR1 SGDLS and CDR2 YYNGEE. This CDR3 is built from 16 residues. The CDR3 reads CASSVHSGGAGDTQYF. CDR3 sequence (DNA): TGTGCCAGCAGCGTGCATAGCGGGGGGGCGGGAGATACGCAGTATTTT.

This clone was detected only a few times. A much larger clone differs by one base, so this may be a read error. In nucleotides, the CDR3 is TGTGCCAGCAGTGAATGGGGGAACACTGAAGCTTTCTTT. Protein product: CASSEWGNTEAFF. The chain recombines TRBV6-1 with TRBJ1-1; D is unclear. This CDR3 contains 13 residues. Deletions cut 2 bases from V and 1 base from J, with 5 bases between. Germline V gene sequence: CDR1 MNHNS, CDR2 SASEGT.

The chain recombines TRBV7-9 with TRBJ1-2; D is perhaps TRBD1 (5 bases). The CDR3 contains 14 residues. Deletions cut 3 bases from V and 3 bases from J, with 11 bases between. The germline V gene encodes CDR1 SEHNR and CDR2 FQNEAQ (reference sequence). The CDR3: CASSLDTLDYGYTF. CDR3 DNA sequence: TGTGCCAGCAGCTTGGACACCTTGGACTATGGCTACACCTTC.

The genes are TRBV10-1 and TRBJ2-2; no reliable D call. The germline gives CDR1 WNHNN, CDR2 SYGVQD (reference sequence). CDR3 length equals 14 residues. V was trimmed by 0 bases and J by 7 bases, leaving 9 bases between them. As DNA, the CDR3 is TGCGCCAGCAGTGAGTCGTCGCAGAACGGGGAGCTGTTTTTT. Its translation is CASSESSQNGELFF.

This clone was counted a few times. The V call is TRBV21-1, the J call TRBJ1-5. TRBV21-1 has pseudogene status. The CDR3 length is 13 residues. CDR3 sequence (DNA): TGTGCCAGCAGCCTAAAATTAAATCAGCCCCAGCATTTT. It yields the protein CASSLKLNQPQHF.

With respect to this clone: This CDR3 is also generated by other DNA sequences in the sample. The rearrangement joins TRBV6-6 to TRBJ2-3; D is uncertain. Trimming removed 3 bases at V and 0 bases at J, with 7 bases between. The CDR3 length is 14 residues. CDR1 and CDR2 from the germline V gene are MNHNY and SVGAGI (reference sequence). The CDR3 region is CASSYGSSTDTQYF. Written as DNA, the CDR3 is TGTGCCAGCAGTTATGGAAGTAGCACAGATACGCAGTATTTT.

In regard to this clone: Other DNA sequences in this specimen translate into the identical CDR3. J is TRBJ2-7 and V is TRBV5-1; D remains unclear. CDR3 length: 13 amino acids. V gave up 4 bases and J gave up 0 bases, with 8 bases separating them. Germline V CDR1 and CDR2: SGHRS, YFSETQ. CDR3 DNA sequence: TGCGCCAGCAGCCCCTACCCCTCCTACGAGCAGTACTTC. This sequence encodes CASSPYPSYEQYF.

V is TRBV30 and J is TRBJ1-4; D is possibly TRBD1 (5 bases). Trimming pared 3 bases from V and 0 bases from J, leaving 14 bases between. CDR3 length: 16 residues. The germline V gene encodes CDR1 GTSNPN and CDR2 SVGIG (reference sequence). Here the CDR3 reads CAWRGWDAATNEKLFF. The CDR3 nucleotides read TGTGCCTGGAGGGGATGGGACGCCGCAACTAATGAAAAACTGTTTTTT.

V and J are TRBV29-1 and TRBJ1-1; 7 nucleotides match TRBD1. CDR3 length: 15 amino acids. The J segment lost 1 base and the V segment lost 3 bases, leaving 8 bases of the junction unmatched. The germline V gene has CDR1 SQVTM and CDR2 ANQGSEA. CDR3 nucleotides: TGCAGCGTTGATAAGGGGAGGGGGCAGAACACTGAAGCTTTCTTT. Its translation: CSVDKGRGQNTEAFF.

This clone was observed a few times. The chain carries TRBV5-4 and TRBJ1-2; D unresolved. CDR3 length equals 12 residues. From germline, CDR1 is SGHNT and CDR2 YYREEE (reference sequence). Trimming stripped 0 bases from V and 7 bases from J, with 7 bases between. As DNA, the CDR3 is TGTGCCAGCAGCTTGGCGTCCAGTGGCTACACCTTC. It yields the protein CASSLASSGYTF.

The gene calls are TRBV4-1 and TRBJ2-1, with 10 bases identical to TRBD2. Losses at the gene ends were 3 bases for V and 7 bases for J; bases not matched to a gene: 9. Germline V CDR1 and CDR2: MGHRA, YSYEKL. The CDR3 consists of 16 residues. CDR3 in amino acids: CASSHSRQREGNEQFF. In DNA, the CDR3 is TGCGCCAGCAGCCATTCCCGCCAGCGGGAGGGAAATGAGCAGTTCTTC.

The CDR3 sequence: CASSPYTPIVGYTF. The DNA for the CDR3 is TGTGCCAGCAGCCCGTATACCCCTATTGTGGGCTACACCTTC. The chain employs TRBV7-2 and TRBJ1-2; no clear D gene. Germline CDR1 SGHTA, CDR2 FQGNSA. The CDR3 length is 14 residues. With 5 bases removed from V and 8 bases from J, the gap between germline ends came to 18 bases.

In DNA form, the CDR3 reads TGCGCCAGCAGTGAGACTGGAGTTACCAGGGGGCTGCTCTACGAGCAGTACTTC. Protein: CASSETGVTRGLLYEQYF. The J gene is TRBJ2-7, the V gene TRBV10-2; 8 nucleotides match TRBD1. Germline V gene data show CDR1 as WSHSY and CDR2 as SAAADI. The V gene end was trimmed by 2 bases and the J gene end by 3 bases; junction bases not matched to a gene: 15. This CDR3 contains 18 residues.

The chain carries TRBV6-5 and TRBJ2-1; 8 bases are shared with TRBD2. The V gene end was trimmed by 5 bases and the J gene end by 10 bases; junction bases not matched to a gene: 7. CDR1 is MNHEY, CDR2 SVGAGI, per germline. The CDR3 loop spans 13 amino acids. Here the CDR3 DNA reads TGTGCCAGCAGTCCCACTAGCGGTTTCGAGCAGTTCTTC. It translates to CASSPTSGFEQFF.

The rearrangement joins TRBV6-5 to TRBJ1-6; TRBD1 might be the D (5 bases). This CDR3 spans 14 amino acids. Germline lookup yields CDR1 MNHEY and CDR2 SVGAGI. V lost 2 bases to trimming and J lost 7 bases, with 9 bases between them. The CDR3 nucleotides are TGTGCCAGCAGTTACGGGACGCGGAATTCACCCCTCCACTTT. It encodes CASSYGTRNSPLHF.

V and J are TRBV29-1 and TRBJ1-2, with a weak D call TRBD1 (5 bases). Germline CDR1 and CDR2: SQVTM and ANQGSEA. The CDR3 consists of 12 residues. V was trimmed by 3 bases and J by 4 bases, leaving 9 bases between them. This CDR3 is CSVESRVYGYTF. The CDR3 DNA reads as TGCAGCGTTGAGAGCAGGGTCTATGGCTACACCTTC.

A single count supports this clone. V usage is TRBV29-1 and J usage is TRBJ2-1; D gene uncertain. The V and J ends lost 5 bases and 0 bases respectively, with 5 bases between them. Germline loops: CDR1 SQVTM, CDR2 ANQGSEA. This CDR3 region has 12 residues. CDR3 amino acids: CSVKSSYNEQFF. CDR3 DNA sequence: TGCAGCGTTAAAAGCTCCTACAATGAGCAGTTCTTC.